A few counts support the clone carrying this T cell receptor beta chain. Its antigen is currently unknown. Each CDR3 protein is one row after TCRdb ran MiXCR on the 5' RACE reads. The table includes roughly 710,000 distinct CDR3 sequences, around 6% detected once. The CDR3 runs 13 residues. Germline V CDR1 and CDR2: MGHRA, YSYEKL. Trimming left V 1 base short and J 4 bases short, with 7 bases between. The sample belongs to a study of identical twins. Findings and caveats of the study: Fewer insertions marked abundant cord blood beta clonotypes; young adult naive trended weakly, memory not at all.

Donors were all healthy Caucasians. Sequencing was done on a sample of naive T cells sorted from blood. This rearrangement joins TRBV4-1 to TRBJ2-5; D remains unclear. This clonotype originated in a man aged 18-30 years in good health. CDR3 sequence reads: CASSQGGRETQYF. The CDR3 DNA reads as TGCGCCAGCAGCCAAGGAGGCAGAGAGACCCAGTACTTC.